This passage covers 23 T cell receptor beta chains from one sample sequenced in a study of shared clonotypes between healthy human individuals. Assay used: immunoSEQ multiplex PCR; TCRdb lists only in-frame clones, some missing. The data contain some 2 million clones, roughly 95% of them singletons. Naive CD8 cells comprised CD45RO-negative, CCR7-positively selected cells, excluding terminally differentiated effector memory CD45RA+ cells. What was sequenced was naive CD8+ T cells sorted from blood. Every receptor here comes from a young man in good health.

This sequence joins TRBV27 and TRBJ2-1; D gene uncertain. V was clipped by 3 bases and J by 2 bases, with 5 bases between them. The CDR3 is 13 residues long. CDR1 and CDR2 (germline): MNHEY, SMNVEV (reference sequence). The CDR3 loop reads CASSLRTYNEQFF. CDR3 in DNA: TGTGCCAGCAGTTTGAGGACCTACAATGAGCAGTTCTTC.

The chain has TRBV4-3 and TRBJ1-1; D gene ambiguous. Germline V CDR1 and CDR2: LGHNA, YSLEER. V dropped 4 bases and J dropped 5 bases, with 14 bases sitting between them. This CDR3 region has 14 residues. The CDR3 nucleotides are TGCGCCAGCAGCCCATGGGCTGGCAGAACTGAAGCTTTCTTT. This sequence encodes CASSPWAGRTEAFF.

The chain links TRBV7-2 to TRBJ2-7; 8 nucleotides match TRBD2. V dropped 1 base and J dropped 7; count of bases not matched to a gene: 6. The CDR3 is made up of 14 amino acids. CDR1 and CDR2 (germline): SGHTA, FQGNSA. The chain's CDR3 is CASSLGISGIEQYF. DNA of the CDR3: TGTGCCAGCAGCTTAGGGATTAGCGGGATAGAGCAGTACTTC. The full variable domain, in which reference TRBV7-2 and TRBJ2-7 provide the parts outside the CDR3, is GAGVSQSPSNKVTEKGKDVELRCDPISGHTALYWYRQSLGQGLEFLIYFQGNSAPDKSGLPSDRFSAERTGGSVSTLTIQRTQQEDSAVYLCASSLGISGIEQYFGPGTRLTVT.

This sequence joins TRBV27 and TRBJ2-7, with 8 bases fitting TRBD2. Germline CDR1 is MNHEY and CDR2 is SMNVEV (reference sequence). There are 15 residues in the CDR3. Trimming removed 2 bases from V and 3 bases from J; junction bases left unmatched: 6. Here the CDR3 DNA reads TGTGCCAGCAGTTTACTCCGGGAGGGCCTCTACGAGCAGTACTTC. This codes for CASSLLREGLYEQYF.

V usage is TRBV11-2 and J usage is TRBJ2-7; the D is unclear. Trimming removed 1 base at V and 0 bases at J, with 10 bases between. Germline values: CDR1 SGHAT, CDR2 FQNNGV. The CDR3 extends over 15 amino acids. In DNA form, the CDR3 reads TGTGCCAGCAGCTTAGTGGGCGCTGGCTCCTACGAGCAGTACTTC. Translation: CASSLVGAGSYEQYF.

The V gene is TRBV7-8, the J gene TRBJ2-1; D is unclear. The CDR3 runs to 13 residues. Deletions cut 2 bases from V and 7 bases from J, with 9 bases between. CDR1 and CDR2 from the germline V gene are SGHVS and FQNEAQ. The DNA for the CDR3 is TGTGCCAGCAGCTTAAACCTTGGGAATGAGCAGTTCTTC. Amino acids: CASSLNLGNEQFF.

The genes are TRBV6-5 and TRBJ2-4; no firm D call. With 2 bases removed from V and 9 bases from J, the gap between germline ends came to 14 bases. Germline-derived CDR1 and CDR2 are MNHEY and SVGAGI. The CDR3 consists of 14 residues. This chain's CDR3 is CASSYKRSPGIQYF. The CDR3 nucleotides read TGTGCCAGCAGTTACAAGAGATCGCCGGGCATTCAGTACTTC.

In the case of this clone: Other DNA sequences within the sample encode an identical CDR3. J is TRBJ1-5 and V is TRBV6-5; D not certain. Germline loops: CDR1 MNHEY, CDR2 SVGAGI. CDR3 size: 15 residues. Trimming left V 0 bases short and J 0 bases short, with 6 bases between. CDR3 DNA sequence: TGTGCCAGCAGTTACTCGGGCAGTAGCAATCAGCCCCAGCATTTT. It is translated as CASSYSGSSNQPQHF.

The chain carries TRBV7-9 and TRBJ2-7; D possibly corresponds to TRBD2 (6 bases). CDR3 size: 15 residues. Trimming removed 5 bases from V and 3 bases from J, with 17 bases in between. Germline V CDR1 and CDR2: SEHNR, FQNEAQ (reference sequence). Here the CDR3 DNA reads TGTGCCAGCAGCCCCGGCGGGGACTTTTTCTACGAGCAGTACTTC. This sequence encodes CASSPGGDFFYEQYF.

The chain has TRBV29-1 and TRBJ1-2; D not certain. The CDR3 extends over 11 amino acids. Germline CDR1 SQVTM, CDR2 ANQGSEA. Deletions cut 6 bases from V and 6 bases from J, with 11 bases between. CDR3 nucleotides: TGCAGCGTCGAAACAGACAATGGCTACACCTTC. This sequence encodes CSVETDNGYTF.

This clone was seen only once. The J gene is TRBJ1-4, the V gene TRBV27; no firm D call. In germline, CDR1 is MNHEY, CDR2 SMNVEV (reference sequence). The CDR3 is made up of 15 amino acids. Deletions cut 2 bases from V and 7 bases from J, with 14 bases between. CDR3 sequence: CASSLSGPVLEKLFF. The CDR3 DNA reads as TGTGCCAGCAGTTTAAGCGGGCCTGTTCTTGAAAAACTGTTTTTT. Based on the CDR3 plus reference TRBV27 and TRBJ1-4, the full variable domain is EAQVTQNPRYLITVTGKKLTVTCSQNMNHEYMSWYRQDPGLGLRQIYYSMNVEVTDKGDVPEGYKVSRKEKRNFPLILESPSPNQTSLYFCASSLSGPVLEKLFFGSGTQLSVL.

The V call is TRBV15, the J call TRBJ1-1; no reliable D call. V shed 6 bases and J shed 1 base, with 9 bases lying between them. The CDR3 length is 13 residues. The germline CDR1 and CDR2 sequences are LNHNV and YYDKDF (reference sequence). CDR3 DNA sequence: TGTGCCACCAGGCCCCTCCAGAACACTGAAGCTTTCTTT. It is translated as CATRPLQNTEAFF.

This chain uses TRBV7-9 with TRBJ2-1, with 10 bases that match TRBD1. This CDR3 comprises 15 residues. From germline, CDR1 is SEHNR and CDR2 FQNEAQ (reference sequence). Trimming removed 2 bases from V and 5 bases from J; junction bases left unmatched: 3. CDR3 protein: CASSLLGTGDNEQFF. In DNA, the CDR3 is TGTGCCAGCAGCTTATTGGGGACAGGGGACAATGAGCAGTTCTTC.

This sequence joins TRBV28 and TRBJ2-7, with TRBD2 identical over 11 bases. This CDR3 is 15 amino acids long. Germline assignment: CDR1 MDHEN and CDR2 SYDVKM. J was trimmed by 5 bases and V by 5 bases; bases with no gene match: 8. The CDR3: CASSLGTSGSNEQYF. As DNA, the CDR3 is TGTGCCAGCAGTCTCGGGACTAGCGGATCTAACGAGCAGTACTTC.

The chain employs TRBV7-9 and TRBJ2-5, with TRBD2 as a possible D gene (5 bases). With 8 bases removed from V and 5 bases from J, the gap between germline ends came to 18 bases. The CDR3 is 14 amino acids. CDR1 SEHNR and CDR2 FQNEAQ come from the germline V gene (reference sequence). The CDR3 nucleotides read TGTGCCAGCGCGAAAGAGGGCGGCACGGAGACCCAGTACTTC. Residues: CASAKEGGTETQYF.

The V and J genes are TRBV9 and TRBJ2-3; 7 bases are shared with TRBD2. Germline V gene lookup returns CDR1 SGDLS and CDR2 YYNGEE. The trim removed 1 base at V and 3 bases at J, leaving 5 bases unmatched. The CDR3 has 15 residues. CDR3 loop: CASSVFGGRTDTQYF. In nucleotides, the CDR3 is TGTGCCAGCAGCGTATTTGGCGGGAGAACAGATACGCAGTATTTT.

This sequence joins TRBV7-2 and TRBJ1-1; weak D call: TRBD1 (5 bases). Germline-derived CDR1 and CDR2 are SGHTA and FQGNSA. There are 13 residues in the CDR3. Trimming stripped 3 bases from V and 5 bases from J, with 10 bases between. In nucleotides, the CDR3 is TGTGCCAGCAGCTTGCTACAGGTAACTGAAGCTTTCTTT. This codes for CASSLLQVTEAFF.

To note about this clone: Sequence at one end of the junction differs from germline and may be a read error. The rearrangement links TRBV7-7 to TRBJ2-5; D possibly uses TRBD1 or TRBD2 (5 bases each). The CDR3 runs 14 residues. Germline CDR1 reads SSHAT; CDR2 reads FNYEAQ (reference sequence). For the CDR3, the DNA is TGTGCTAGCAGCTTATTGGGGGAGCAAGAGACCCAGTACTTC. It yields the protein CASSLLGEQETQYF.

The DNA for the CDR3 is TGTGCCAGCAGTTGGGGGGGAGAAGGTAACGAGCAGTACTTC. This gives the protein CASSWGGEGNEQYF. The genes are TRBV28 and TRBJ2-7, with TRBD2 matching 7 bases. With 4 bases clipped from V and 5 bases from J, the junction kept 8 bases outside the gene matches. Germline V gene data show CDR1 as MDHEN and CDR2 as SYDVKM. The CDR3 is made up of 14 amino acids. The full variable domain, rest sourced from reference TRBV28 and TRBJ2-7, is DVKVTQSSRYLVKRTGEKVFLECVQDMDHENMFWYRQDPGLGLRLIYFSYDVKMKEKGDIPEGYSVSREKKERFSLILESASTNQTSMYLCASSWGGEGNEQYFGPGTRLTVT.

This chain uses TRBV5-6 with TRBJ2-5; TRBD2 aligns across 8 bases. Germline V lookup: CDR1 SGHDT, CDR2 YYEEEE. V was clipped by 4 bases and J by 1 base; unmatched bases: 9. The CDR3 is 16 residues long. In DNA, the CDR3 is TGTGCCAGCAGCCCTTTAGCGGGGACCACCCAAGAGACCCAGTACTTC. It encodes CASSPLAGTTQETQYF.

This chain connects TRBV7-2 to TRBJ1-1, with 9 bases matching TRBD1. The ends lost 4 bases at V and 1 base at J; junction bases unmatched: 7. Germline V gives CDR1 SGHTA, CDR2 FQGNSA. This CDR3 contains 16 residues. Here the CDR3 DNA reads TGTGCCAGCAGCTGGGACAGGGTAAATGGGAACACTGAAGCTTTCTTT. This codes for CASSWDRVNGNTEAFF.

Note on this clone: This CDR3 is also generated by other DNA sequences in the sample. V usage is TRBV28 and J usage is TRBJ2-7; D unclear. Germline assignment: CDR1 MDHEN and CDR2 SYDVKM. The V end was cut by 10 bases, the J end by 0 bases, with 13 bases between. The CDR3 extends over 13 amino acids. Here the CDR3 DNA reads TGTGCCACCTCAGTTGGGTTCTCCTACGAGCAGTACTTC. Residues: CATSVGFSYEQYF.

J is TRBJ2-7 and V is TRBV27; tentatively, D is TRBD1 (5 bases). The CDR3 consists of 15 residues. V lost 0 bases to trimming and J lost 2 bases, with 11 bases between them. Germline loops: CDR1 MNHEY, CDR2 SMNVEV (reference sequence). The CDR3 region is CASSLSTAGTYEQYF. The CDR3 DNA reads as TGTGCCAGCAGTTTATCGACAGCAGGCACCTACGAGCAGTACTTC.